Listed below are T cell receptor beta chains from one sample, sequenced in a study of T cell responses to AZD1222 COVID-19 vaccine. The assay was immunoSEQ multiplex PCR, and TCRdb's table has in-frame clones only and misses some. Altogether approximately 100,000 clones are present, around nine tenths being singletons, with the ten largest covering approximately 3%. Specimen: peripheral blood, collected 28 days after the second dose of the MenACWY control vaccine. These TCRs come from an adult who received the MenACWY meningococcal vaccine as a control. CDR3s include the opening cysteine and the closing phenylalanine or tryptophan. Each record gives: CDR3 protein, CDR3 DNA, V gene, D gene, clone size, J gene. The D gene is left open where the match is weak. Expanded clones are given a class, and other clones once, few, many or no size at all.

CASSTGVVSGYTF TGTGCCAGCTCGACTGGGGTCGTAAGTGGCTACACCTTC TRBV28 NA NA TRBJ1-2
CASSDLRVGDYGYTF TGTGCCAGCAGCGATCTCAGGGTCGGCGACTATGGCTACACCTTC TRBV7-8 NA NA TRBJ1-2
CASSEPTANTEAFF TGTGCCAGTAGTGAGCCGACAGCGAACACTGAAGCTTTCTTT TRBV19 NA NA TRBJ1-1
CASCWDRGNEQYF TGTGCCAGCTGCTGGGACAGGGGCAACGAGCAGTACTTC TRBV6-5 TRBD1 NA TRBJ2-7
CASSREQGGTEAFF TGTGCCAGCTCGCGAGAGCAGGGGGGAACTGAAGCTTTCTTT TRBV18 TRBD1 NA TRBJ1-1
CASSGPSGFQNDQGSYNEQFF TGTGCCAGTAGTGGCCCTAGCGGGTTCCAGAACGACCAGGGCTCCTACAATGAGCAGTTCTTC TRBV19 TRBD2 NA TRBJ2-1
CASSNPRMGAFSYNEQFF TGTGCCAGTAGTAACCCCCGGATGGGGGCCTTCAGCTACAATGAGCAGTTCTTC TRBV19 NA NA TRBJ2-1
CASSDTTDPYEKLFF TGTGCCAGCAGTGACACGACCGACCCCTATGAAAAACTGTTTTTT TRBV28 NA few TRBJ1-4
CASSLRAGTGGQPQHF TGTGCCAGTAGTCTCCGCGCCGGGACAGGCGGTCAGCCCCAGCATTTT TRBV19 TRBD1 NA TRBJ1-5
CASSSGQGGLGTEAFF TGCGCCAGCAGCTCTGGACAGGGCGGTTTGGGCACTGAAGCTTTCTTT TRBV5-1 TRBD1 once TRBJ1-1
CASSSHKRGFLYF TGTGCCAGCAGCTCCCATAAGCGGGGGTTTCTTTATTTT TRBV7-3 TRBD2 NA TRBJ2-3
CASSVGGASTDTQYF TGTGCCAGCAGCGTAGGGGGGGCTAGCACAGATACGCAGTATTTT TRBV9 NA NA TRBJ2-3
CASSLLGTGMEGEKLFF TGTGCCAGCAGTTTATTGGGGACAGGGATGGAGGGTGAAAAACTGTTTTTT TRBV28 TRBD1 few TRBJ1-4
CASRKRHAKNIQYF TGTGCCAGCAGGAAGAGACATGCCAAAAACATTCAGTACTTC TRBV28 NA NA TRBJ2-4
CASSFFSVSGNTIYF TGTGCCAGCAGCTTTTTCTCGGTGTCTGGAAACACCATATATTTT TRBV5-5 NA NA TRBJ1-3
CASSRGRPRDNEQFF TGCGCCAGCAGCCGGGGACGGCCCCGGGACAATGAGCAGTTCTTC TRBV4-3 NA NA TRBJ2-1
CASETGVNEQYF TGTGCCAGCGAAACAGGGGTCAACGAGCAGTACTTC TRBV11-2 TRBD1 NA TRBJ2-7
CASSIDPGTGDTEAFF TGTGCCAGTAGTATAGATCCCGGGACAGGGGACACTGAAGCTTTCTTT TRBV19 TRBD1 NA TRBJ1-1
CASSEQGPKQPQHF TGTGCCAGCAGCGAACAGGGCCCCAAACAGCCCCAGCATTTT TRBV9 NA NA TRBJ1-5
CASSQGLAGYNEQFF TGTGCCAGCAGCCAGGGACTAGCGGGGTACAATGAGCAGTTCTTC TRBV7-2 TRBD2 NA TRBJ2-1
CASSPEYPGELFF TGTGCCAGCAGTCCCGAGTACCCCGGGGAGCTGTTTTTT TRBV6-5 NA NA TRBJ2-2
CSAVGADSYEQYF TGCAGCGCCGTGGGGGCTGATTCCTACGAGCAGTACTTC TRBV29-1 NA NA TRBJ2-7
CASRQDFPAEAFF TGTGCCAGCAGACAAGATTTTCCGGCTGAAGCTTTCTTT TRBV27 NA NA TRBJ1-1
CASSQGYPRPNSPLHF TGCGCCAGCAGCCAAGGATATCCTAGGCCTAATTCACCCCTCCACTTT TRBV4-1 NA few TRBJ1-6
CASSYGQVAGGQETQYF TGTGCCAGCAGTTACGGGCAAGTGGCGGGGGGGCAAGAGACCCAGTACTTC TRBV6-2/TRBV6-3 TRBD2 NA TRBJ2-5
CASSPDGNTEAFF TGTGCCAGCTCACCGGACGGGAACACTGAAGCTTTCTTT TRBV18 NA NA TRBJ1-1
CASGGGPYGYTF TGTGCCAGCGGGGGGGGCCCGTATGGCTACACCTTC TRBV2 NA NA TRBJ1-2
CASTPGGTRNKQYF TGTGCCAGCACCCCAGGCGGGACTAGGAACAAGCAGTACTTC TRBV2 TRBD2 few TRBJ2-7
CASSQDRSLAGNTGELFF TGTGCCAGCAGCCAAGATCGTAGCCTAGCGGGGAACACCGGGGAGCTGTTTTTT TRBV3-1/TRBV3-2 TRBD2 once TRBJ2-2
CASGQGSYGYTF TGTGCCAGCGGACAGGGCAGCTATGGCTACACCTTC TRBV5-6 TRBD1 NA TRBJ1-2
CASSPGGGQPQHF TGTGCCAGCTCACCTGGGGGAGGACAGCCCCAGCATTTT TRBV18 NA NA TRBJ1-5
CASSLSGGQQYF TGTGCCAGCAGCTTAAGTGGAGGACAGCAGTACTTC TRBV7-3 NA NA TRBJ2-7
CASSRLDGLNTEAFF TGTGCCAGCAGCCGCCTGGACGGTTTGAACACTGAAGCTTTCTTT TRBV14 NA NA TRBJ1-1
CASSALTSTDTQYF TGTGCCAGCAGCGCCTTGACTAGCACAGATACGCAGTATTTT TRBV7-9 NA NA TRBJ2-3
CASSIGPGLVSTDTQYF TGTGCCAGCAGCATAGGGCCGGGACTAGTGAGCACAGATACGCAGTATTTT TRBV7-6 TRBD2 NA TRBJ2-3
CATSGGDTTNYGYTF TGTGCCACCAGTGGGGGGGACACTACTAACTATGGCTACACCTTC TRBV24-1 NA NA TRBJ1-2
CASSQWGGQSSYEQYF TGTGCCAGCAGCCAGTGGGGGGGACAGAGCTCCTACGAGCAGTACTTC TRBV7-9 NA NA TRBJ2-7
CASSLGLAGASDTQYF TGTGCCAGCAGCTTGGGGCTAGCGGGGGCCTCAGATACGCAGTATTTT TRBV11-2 TRBD2 NA TRBJ2-3
CASSPGSRNTIYF TGCGCCAGCAGCCCCGGGAGTAGAAACACCATATATTTT TRBV4-1 NA NA TRBJ1-3
CASSQAYAGTSTDTQYF TGCGCCAGCAGCCAAGCTTACGCGGGGACTAGCACAGATACGCAGTATTTT TRBV4-3 NA NA TRBJ2-3
CASSLGAGKQRTSYEQYF TGTGCCAGCAGTTTGGGGGCAGGGAAGCAAAGGACTTCCTACGAGCAGTACTTC TRBV28 NA once TRBJ2-7
CASRATSGGPETQYF TGTGCCAGCAGGGCGACTAGCGGGGGCCCCGAGACCCAGTACTTC TRBV6-5 TRBD2 NA TRBJ2-5
CASRKLAGGDTQYF TGTGCCAGCCGAAAGCTAGCGGGGGGGGATACGCAGTATTTT TRBV19 TRBD2 NA TRBJ2-3
CASSPRLAGKTDTQYF TGTGCCAGCAGCCCACGACTAGCGGGGAAGACAGATACGCAGTATTTT TRBV11-1 TRBD2 NA TRBJ2-3
CASMFREPGELFF TGTGCCAGCATGTTTAGGGAACCCGGGGAGCTGTTTTTT TRBV6-5 NA NA TRBJ2-2